This T cell receptor (beta chain) was sequenced during a study of blood T cell repertoires in COVID-19. Across the study: Acute and convalescent COVID-19 specimens originated in the United States, Italy and Spain. In each case, the material was cDNA or gDNA derived from T cells, B-cell-depleted T cells, or PBMCs.

V lost 5 bases to trimming and J lost 4 bases; unmatched junction nucleotides: 6. This CDR3 is built from 14 residues. Germline CDR1 is SGHVS and CDR2 is FQNEAQ. Data came from immunoSEQ multiplex PCR; TCRdb stores just in-frame clones and leaves some out. The table lists about 480,000 clones, around nine tenths of them singletons. Recruitment covered under 25 US areas and drew participants whose ages spanned roughly 18 to 100 years. This chain uses TRBV7-8 with TRBJ2-7; 9 nucleotides line up with TRBD2. This receptor was taken from a woman aged 40 to 50 who had recovered from COVID-19. Sequencing input: PBMCs or T cells enriched from blood (not recorded which). As DNA, the CDR3 is TGTGCCAGCAGCGCCCTAGCGGGGATGTACGAGCAGTACTTC. Translating it yields CASSALAGMYEQYF.